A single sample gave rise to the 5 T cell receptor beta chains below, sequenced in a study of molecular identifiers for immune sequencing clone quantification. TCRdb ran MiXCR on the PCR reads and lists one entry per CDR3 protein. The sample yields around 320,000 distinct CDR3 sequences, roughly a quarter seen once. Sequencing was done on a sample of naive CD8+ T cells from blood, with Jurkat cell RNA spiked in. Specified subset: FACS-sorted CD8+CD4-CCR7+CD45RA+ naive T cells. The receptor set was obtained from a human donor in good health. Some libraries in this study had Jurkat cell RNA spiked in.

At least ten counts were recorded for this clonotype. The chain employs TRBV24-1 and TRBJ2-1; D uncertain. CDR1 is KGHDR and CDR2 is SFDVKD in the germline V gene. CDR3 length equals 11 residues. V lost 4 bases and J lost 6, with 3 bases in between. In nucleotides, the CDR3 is TGTGCCACCAGTGAACCCAATGAGCAGTTCTTC. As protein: CATSEPNEQFF.

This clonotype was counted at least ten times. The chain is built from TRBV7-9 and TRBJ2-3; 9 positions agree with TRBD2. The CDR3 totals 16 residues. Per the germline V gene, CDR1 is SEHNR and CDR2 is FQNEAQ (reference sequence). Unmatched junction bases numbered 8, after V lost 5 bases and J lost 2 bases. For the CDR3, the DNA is TGTGCCAGCAGCCCTCGACTAGCGGAAAACACAGATACGCAGTATTTT. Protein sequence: CASSPRLAENTDTQYF.

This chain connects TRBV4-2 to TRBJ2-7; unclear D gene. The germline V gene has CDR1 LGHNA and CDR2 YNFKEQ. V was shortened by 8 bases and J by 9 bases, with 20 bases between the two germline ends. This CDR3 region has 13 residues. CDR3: CASRPSLASAQYF. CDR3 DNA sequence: TGTGCCAGCCGCCCCTCTCTGGCCTCCGCGCAGTACTTC.

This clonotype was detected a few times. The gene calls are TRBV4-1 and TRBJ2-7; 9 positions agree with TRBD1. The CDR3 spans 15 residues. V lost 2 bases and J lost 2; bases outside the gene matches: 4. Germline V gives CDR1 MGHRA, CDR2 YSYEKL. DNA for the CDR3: TGCGCCAGCAGCCAAAAGACAGGGGGTCCCTACGAGCAGTACTTC. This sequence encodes CASSQKTGGPYEQYF.

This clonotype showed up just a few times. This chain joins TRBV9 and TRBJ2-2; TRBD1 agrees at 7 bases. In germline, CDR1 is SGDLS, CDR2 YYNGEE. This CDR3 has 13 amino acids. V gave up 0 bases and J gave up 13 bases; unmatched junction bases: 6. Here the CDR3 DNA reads TGTGCCAGCAGCGTAGGAGAGGGACAGTGGCTGTTTTTT. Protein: CASSVGEGQWLFF.